This is a list of T cell receptor beta chains from one sample in a study of identical twins. TCRdb re-derived calls from the 5' RACE reads in MiXCR, one entry per CDR3 protein. Of 500,000 to 600,000 distinct CDR3 sequences listed, less than 25% were seen once; the top ten hold roughly 0.9%. The sample was also linked to a second study, of T cells expressing NK-cell markers.

The sample taken for sequencing was CD4+ T cells sorted from blood. Receptors originate from a woman aged 18-30 years in good health. CDR3s include the opening cysteine and the closing phenylalanine or tryptophan. Fields, in order: V gene, D gene, J gene, clone size, CDR3 protein, CDR3 DNA. A D gene is named only where the DNA matches it firmly. Expanded clones are given a class, and other clones once, few, many or no size at all.

>TRBV10-3|TRBD1|TRBJ2-3|NA
CAISERQTGDGADTQYF
TGTGCCATCAGTGAACGGCAGACAGGGGATGGGGCAGATACGCAGTATTTT
>TRBV20-1|NA|TRBJ1-1|few
CSASKPDGNMNTEAFF
TGCAGTGCTAGTAAACCGGACGGAAATATGAACACTGAAGCTTTCTTT
>TRBV3-1|NA|TRBJ2-7|few
CASSQVDEQYF
TGTGCCAGCAGCCAAGTCGACGAGCAGTACTTC
>TRBV7-2|NA|TRBJ2-3|NA
CASSLAAGSDTQYF
TGTGCCAGCAGCTTAGCAGCGGGTTCGGATACGCAGTATTTT
>TRBV4-2|NA|TRBJ1-6|NA
CASSQDLPNSPLHF
TGTGCCAGCAGCCAAGATCTCCCCAATTCACCCCTCCACTTT
>TRBV29-1|TRBD2|TRBJ2-1|NA
CSVGRLAGNSYNEQFF
TGCAGCGTTGGTCGGCTAGCGGGGAACTCCTACAATGAGCAGTTCTTC
>TRBV7-9|TRBD1|TRBJ2-3|few
CASTTGTGGHADTQYF
TGTGCCAGCACCACGGGGACAGGGGGTCATGCAGATACGCAGTATTTT
>TRBV6-2/TRBV6-3|NA|TRBJ2-1|NA
CASSYLAGRNEQFF
TGTGCCAGCAGTTACCTGGCGGGGCGCAATGAGCAGTTCTTC
>TRBV29-1|TRBD1|TRBJ1-1|NA
CSVRRDRNTEAFF
TGCAGCGTTAGGAGGGACAGGAACACTGAAGCTTTCTTT
>TRBV20-1|NA|TRBJ1-5|NA
CSASTDGAYNQPQHF
TGCAGTGCTAGTACGGACGGCGCCTACAATCAGCCCCAGCATTTT
>TRBV29-1|TRBD1|TRBJ1-3|NA
CSGNRGDTIYF
TGCAGCGGGAACAGGGGAGACACCATATATTTT
>TRBV5-4|TRBD1|TRBJ2-2|few
CASSLKARQGSNTGELFF
TGTGCCAGCAGCTTGAAGGCCAGACAGGGGTCGAACACCGGGGAGCTGTTTTTT
>TRBV12-3/TRBV12-4|NA|TRBJ1-1|many
CASSRSAAFF
TGTGCCAGCAGTCGCTCTGCAGCTTTCTTT
>TRBV10-3|NA|TRBJ1-2|many
CAISPFSGQGAIHGYTF
TGTGCCATCTCCCCGTTCTCAGGGCAGGGAGCCATCCATGGCTACACCTTC
>TRBV5-1|NA|TRBJ1-1|NA
CASRPSGGNTEAFF
TGCGCCAGCAGGCCATCCGGGGGGAATACTGAAGCTTTCTTT
>TRBV20-1|NA|TRBJ1-5|once
CSARTPNRNQPQHF
TGCAGTGCTAGAACACCGAACCGCAATCAGCCCCAGCATTTT
>TRBV20-1|TRBD1|TRBJ1-5|NA
CSAKQGAGQPQHF
TGCAGTGCCAAACAGGGGGCTGGGCAGCCCCAGCATTTT
>TRBV5-1|TRBD2|TRBJ2-7|NA
CASSLVGGIYEQYF
TGCGCCAGCAGCTTGGTGGGGGGGATCTACGAGCAGTACTTC
>TRBV6-5|NA|TRBJ2-1|NA
CASSYSRPGVEQFF
TGTGCCAGCAGTTACTCACGCCCTGGAGTTGAGCAGTTCTTC
>TRBV2|NA|TRBJ2-1|many
CASSDLVGSGEQFF
TGTGCCAGCAGTGACCTAGTAGGTTCCGGTGAGCAGTTCTTC
>TRBV7-8|NA|TRBJ2-3|NA
CASSLALWAEDTQYF
TGTGCCAGCAGCTTAGCGCTTTGGGCGGAGGATACGCAGTATTTT
>TRBV12-5|TRBD1|TRBJ2-3|few
CASGLVLGGQATDTQYF
TGTGCTAGTGGTTTGGTACTAGGAGGACAGGCCACAGATACGCAGTATTTT
>TRBV7-3|TRBD2|TRBJ2-7|NA
CASSLRGYTGTSGSYEQYF
TGTGCCAGCAGCTTAAGGGGATATACCGGGACTAGCGGCTCCTACGAGCAGTACTTC
>TRBV11-1|NA|TRBJ2-5|few
CASAFHTGMEETQYF
TGTGCCAGCGCGTTCCATACAGGGATGGAAGAGACCCAGTACTTC
>TRBV3-1|NA|TRBJ1-6|NA
CASGHGQSTLHF
TGTGCCAGCGGACATGGGCAGAGCACCCTCCACTTT
>TRBV20-1|NA|TRBJ2-3|many
CSARARRGSGTDTQYF
TGCAGTGCTAGGGCCCGCAGGGGCAGCGGCACAGATACGCAGTATTTT
>TRBV2|NA|TRBJ1-2|few
CASSYLGDGGYTF
TGTGCCAGCAGTTACCTCGGGGATGGCGGCTACACCTTC
>TRBV10-3|NA|TRBJ1-6|NA
CAIRQGLDSPLHF
TGTGCCATCAGGCAGGGACTGGATTCACCCCTCCACTTT
>TRBV6-5|TRBD2|TRBJ2-1|NA
CASSYSGTSGSEQFF
TGTGCCAGCAGTTACTCGGGGACTAGCGGGTCCGAGCAGTTCTTC
>TRBV20-1|NA|TRBJ1-5|NA
CSALRTRAGNQPQHF
TGCAGTGCTTTACGGACCCGGGCCGGCAATCAGCCCCAGCATTTT
>TRBV24-1|NA|TRBJ2-7|few
CATSDPPTPLFSGAYEQYF
TGTGCCACCAGTGACCCGCCGACCCCTCTCTTTAGCGGAGCCTACGAGCAGTACTTC
>TRBV5-1|NA|TRBJ2-2|few
CASRLRADGGSGELFF
TGCGCCAGCAGATTGAGAGCAGATGGTGGTAGTGGGGAGCTGTTTTTT
>TRBV20-1|NA|TRBJ2-1|NA
CSAYLRGRSEQFF
TGCAGTGCTTACCTGCGGGGGCGGAGTGAGCAGTTCTTC
>TRBV27|TRBD1|TRBJ1-2|NA
CASSFRRTGRVVDGYTF
TGTGCCAGCAGTTTCAGGAGGACAGGGAGGGTGGTTGATGGCTACACCTTC
>TRBV6-5|TRBD1|TRBJ2-2|few
CASSYSGQGAPTGELFF
TGTGCCAGCAGTTACTCTGGACAGGGGGCGCCCACCGGGGAGCTGTTTTTT
>TRBV9|NA|TRBJ2-5|NA
CASSVAPRPQETQYF
TGTGCCAGCAGCGTAGCGCCACGACCCCAAGAGACCCAGTACTTC
>TRBV4-3|NA|TRBJ2-3|few
CASSPIIQADTQYF
TGCGCCAGCAGCCCGATAATCCAGGCAGATACGCAGTATTTT
>TRBV5-1|NA|TRBJ2-1|NA
CASMQASSYNEQFF
TGCGCCAGCATGCAGGCAAGCTCCTACAATGAGCAGTTCTTC
>TRBV4-2|NA|TRBJ1-2|NA
CASSQEIGYGYTF
TGTGCCAGCAGCCAGGAAATCGGCTATGGCTACACCTTC
>TRBV15|NA|TRBJ2-7|few
CATSRVSRSYEQYF
TGTGCCACCAGCAGGGTCTCTAGATCCTACGAGCAGTACTTC
>TRBV4-3|NA|TRBJ2-3|few
CASSQDRQVTQYF
TGCGCCAGCAGCCAAGATAGACAGGTTACGCAGTATTTT
>TRBV6-5|TRBD1|TRBJ1-2|few
CASSTRQGGGYTF
TGTGCCAGCAGTACCCGACAGGGCGGTGGCTACACCTTC
>TRBV5-1|TRBD1|TRBJ2-1|many
CASRARDRSYNEQFF
TGCGCCAGCAGGGCGAGGGACAGGTCCTACAATGAGCAGTTCTTC
>TRBV7-9|NA|TRBJ2-1|once
CASRERSRNEQFF
TGTGCCAGCAGGGAAAGGTCCCGCAATGAGCAGTTCTTC
>TRBV12-3/TRBV12-4|NA|TRBJ2-1|few
CASSYRDQMYNEQFF
TGTGCCAGCAGTTACCGGGACCAAATGTACAATGAGCAGTTCTTC
>TRBV15|NA|TRBJ2-2|few
CATSRGDPRTTGELFF
TGTGCCACCAGCAGGGGGGACCCACGAACGACCGGGGAGCTGTTTTTT
>TRBV20-1|NA|TRBJ1-4|few
CSARDGRKYEKLFF
TGCAGTGCTAGAGATGGGCGGAAGTATGAAAAACTGTTTTTT
>TRBV11-2|NA|TRBJ2-1|NA
CASSLVTGWNEQFF
TGTGCCAGCAGCTTAGTAACGGGGTGGAATGAGCAGTTCTTC